Sequencing of this TCR beta chain was carried out in a study of blood T cell repertoires in COVID-19. Residents of 24 US areas, aged about 18 to 89 years, made up the participants. Donors in Cohort 3 who had recovered were those with two negative PCRs, healthcare professional clearance, or resolution of their symptoms. Measured with immunoSEQ multiplex PCR; TCRdb has only the in-frame clones, and not every one. Of under 200,000 clones listed, more than 85% are singletons. The CDR3 runs to 15 residues. V dropped 4 bases and J dropped 0 bases, with 11 bases sitting between them. Germline assignment: CDR1 SGHRS and CDR2 YFSETQ.

Sequencing input: PBMCs or T cells enriched from blood (not recorded which). This sequence originates from a woman aged 45-60 years who had recovered from COVID-19. The V call is TRBV5-1, the J call TRBJ1-3, with TRBD1 as a possible D gene (6 bases). CDR3 amino acids: CASSPVGGSGNTIYF. The CDR3 DNA is TGCGCCAGCAGCCCCGTAGGGGGCTCTGGAAACACCATATATTTT.